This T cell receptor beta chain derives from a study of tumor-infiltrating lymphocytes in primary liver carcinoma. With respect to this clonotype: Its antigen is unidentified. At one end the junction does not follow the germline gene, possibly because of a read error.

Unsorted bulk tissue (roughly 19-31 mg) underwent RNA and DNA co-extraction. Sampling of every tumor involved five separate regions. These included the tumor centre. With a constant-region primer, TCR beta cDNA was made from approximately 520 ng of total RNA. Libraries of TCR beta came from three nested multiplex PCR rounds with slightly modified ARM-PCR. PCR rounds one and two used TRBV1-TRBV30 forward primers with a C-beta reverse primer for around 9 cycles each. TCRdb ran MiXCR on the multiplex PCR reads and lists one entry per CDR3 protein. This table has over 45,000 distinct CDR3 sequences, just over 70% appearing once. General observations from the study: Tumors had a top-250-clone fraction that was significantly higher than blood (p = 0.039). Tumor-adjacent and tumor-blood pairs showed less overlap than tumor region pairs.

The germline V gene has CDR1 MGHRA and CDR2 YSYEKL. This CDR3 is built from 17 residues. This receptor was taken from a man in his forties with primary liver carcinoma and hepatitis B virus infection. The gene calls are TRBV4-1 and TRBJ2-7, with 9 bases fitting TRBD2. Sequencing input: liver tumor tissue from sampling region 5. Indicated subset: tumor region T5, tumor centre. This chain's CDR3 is CVSSQDPASGVAYEQYF. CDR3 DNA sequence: TGCGTCAGCAGCCAAGATCCGGCTAGCGGGGTTGCCTACGAGCAGTACTTC.